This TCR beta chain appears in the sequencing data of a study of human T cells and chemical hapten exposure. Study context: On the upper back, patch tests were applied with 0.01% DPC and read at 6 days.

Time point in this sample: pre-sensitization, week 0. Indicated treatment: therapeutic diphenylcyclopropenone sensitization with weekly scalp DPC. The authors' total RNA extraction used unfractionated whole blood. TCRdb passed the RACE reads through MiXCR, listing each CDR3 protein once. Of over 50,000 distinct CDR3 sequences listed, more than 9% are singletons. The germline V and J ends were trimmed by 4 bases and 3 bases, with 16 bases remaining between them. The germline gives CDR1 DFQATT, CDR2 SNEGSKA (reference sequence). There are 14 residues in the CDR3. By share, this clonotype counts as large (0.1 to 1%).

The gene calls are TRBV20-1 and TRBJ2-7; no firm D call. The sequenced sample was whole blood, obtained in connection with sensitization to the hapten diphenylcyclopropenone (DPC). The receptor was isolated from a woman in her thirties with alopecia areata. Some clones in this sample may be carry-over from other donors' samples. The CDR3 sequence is CSAIYGEGIYEQYF. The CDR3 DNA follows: TGCAGTGCTATTTATGGGGAAGGGATCTACGAGCAGTACTTC.